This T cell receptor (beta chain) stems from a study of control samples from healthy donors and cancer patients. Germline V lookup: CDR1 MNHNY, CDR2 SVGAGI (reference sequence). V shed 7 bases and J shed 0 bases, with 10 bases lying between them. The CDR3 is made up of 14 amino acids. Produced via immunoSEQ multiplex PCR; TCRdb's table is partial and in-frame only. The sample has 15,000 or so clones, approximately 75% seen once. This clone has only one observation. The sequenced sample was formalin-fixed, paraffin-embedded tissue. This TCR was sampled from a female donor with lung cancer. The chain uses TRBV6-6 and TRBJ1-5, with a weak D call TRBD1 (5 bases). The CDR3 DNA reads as TGTGCCAGCAACCGCAGGGATAGCAATCAGCCCCAGCATTTT. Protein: CASNRRDSNQPQHF.